The 17 T cell receptor beta chains listed next were all sequenced from one sample in a study of T cells after yellow fever vaccination. TCRdb recomputed calls from the 5' RACE reads with MiXCR, one row per CDR3 protein. Of hundreds of thousands of distinct CDR3 sequences listed, roughly a sixth are singletons. This material consisted of PBMCs, taken before the yellow fever booster vaccination. All receptors come from a man younger than 35 who received the YFV17D yellow fever vaccine.

The chain has TRBV12-3 or TRBV12-4 and TRBJ1-1, with D possibly being TRBD1 (5 bases). The CDR3 is 11 amino acids. V lost 3 bases and J 7 bases, leaving 6 bases between the germline ends. The CDR3 here is CASSLTDEAFF. CDR3 nucleotide sequence: TGTGCCAGCAGTTTGACAGATGAAGCTTTCTTT.

This sequence joins TRBV5-1 and TRBJ1-2; no firm D call. This CDR3 spans 19 amino acids. The V gene's germline CDR1 is SGHRS and CDR2 YFSETQ. V lost 2 bases, J lost 9 bases, and 32 bases lay in between. Here the CDR3 reads CASSFGQMDYGVPDPSYTF. The DNA of the CDR3 is TGCGCCAGCAGCTTTGGGCAGATGGACTACGGCGTCCCCGATCCCAGCTACACCTTC.

This chain connects TRBV4-3 to TRBJ2-5; TRBD1 aligns across 9 bases. The V and J ends lost 3 bases and 5 bases, in that order; junction bases with no gene match: 7. This CDR3 is 15 amino acids long. In germline, CDR1 is LGHNA, CDR2 YSLEER. CDR3 nucleotide sequence: TGCGCCAGCAGCCACCTAGGACAGGGGTACGAGACCCAGTACTTC. It codes for CASSHLGQGYETQYF.

V and J are TRBV12-3 or TRBV12-4 and TRBJ2-5, with unresolved D. V shed 3 bases and J shed 5 bases, with 10 bases lying between them. This CDR3 has 13 residues. The CDR3 nucleotides read TGTGCCAGCAGTTTCGTGCCCGAGGAGACCCAGTACTTC. Protein sequence: CASSFVPEETQYF.

The genes are TRBV10-3 and TRBJ2-5; 9 nucleotides line up with TRBD2. The CDR3 length is 15 residues. Germline V gene lookup returns CDR1 ENHRY and CDR2 SYGVKD. Trimming at V came to 5 bases and at J to 5 bases, leaving 9 bases not matched to a gene. The CDR3 loop reads CAISSGGGAGETQYF. In nucleotides, the CDR3 is TGTGCCATCAGTTCTGGCGGGGGGGCCGGTGAGACCCAGTACTTC.

This clonotype is labeled medium-sized. The V gene is TRBV10-3, the J gene TRBJ2-2; 7 bases fit TRBD1. The V and J ends lost 0 bases and 5 bases, in that order; junction bases with no gene match: 3. In germline, CDR1 is ENHRY, CDR2 SYGVKD. CDR3 length: 15 residues. The CDR3 loop reads CAISESQQGTGELFF. In DNA form, the CDR3 reads TGTGCCATCAGTGAGTCCCAACAGGGGACCGGGGAGCTGTTTTTT.

This clonotype was counted a few times. This sequence joins TRBV4-3 and TRBJ2-2; D might be TRBD2 (6 bases). Trimming removed 4 bases at V and 4 bases at J, with 10 bases between. The germline CDR1 and CDR2 sequences are LGHNA and YSLEER. CDR3 length: 14 amino acids. CDR3 protein: CASSLRRGTGELFF. CDR3 bases: TGCGCCAGCAGCCTCCGGAGGGGCACCGGGGAGCTGTTTTTT.

This clonotype was counted only a few times. The V call is TRBV20-1, the J call TRBJ1-2; maybe TRBD1 (5 bases). Trimming removed 1 base from V and 4 bases from J, with 16 bases in between. Germline V gene data show CDR1 as DFQATT and CDR2 as SNEGSKA (reference sequence). The CDR3 runs to 15 residues. CDR3 coding DNA: TGCAGTGCTAGAGGGGGGACTCTGGCCCGCTATGGCTACACCTTC. Protein product: CSARGGTLARYGYTF.

This clonotype showed up many times. This chain uses TRBV27 with TRBJ2-6; the match to TRBD1 covers 10 bases. In germline, CDR1 is MNHEY, CDR2 SMNVEV (reference sequence). There are 20 residues in the CDR3. Unmatched junction bases numbered 13, after V lost 5 bases and J lost 0 bases. The DNA for the CDR3 is TGTGCCAGCAGTGCCTACTTAGGACAGGGGGTGGTCTCTGGGGCCAACGTCCTGACTTTC. The encoded protein is CASSAYLGQGVVSGANVLTF.

V gene TRBV7-9 combines with J gene TRBJ1-2; unclear D gene. CDR1 is SEHNR and CDR2 is FQNEAQ in the germline V gene (reference sequence). There are 15 residues in the CDR3. Deletions cut 1 base from V and 5 bases from J, with 14 bases between. In nucleotides, the CDR3 is TGTGCCAGCAGCTTAGGGACCATGGAACCGTATGGCTACACCTTC. This sequence encodes CASSLGTMEPYGYTF.

Here the CDR3 reads CASGEGYTF. In DNA, the CDR3 is TGTGCCAGTGGAGAGGGCTACACCTTC. J is TRBJ1-2 and V is TRBV2, with D unresolved. Germline assignment: CDR1 SNHLY and CDR2 FYNNEI. CDR3 length: 9 residues. Trimming removed 9 bases from V and 8 bases from J, with 7 bases in between.

This clonotype was counted between two and nine times. The chain employs TRBV20-1 and TRBJ1-1; D remains ambiguous. Germline V gene sequence: CDR1 DFQATT, CDR2 SNEGSKA (reference sequence). Trimming shortened V by 6 bases and J by 11 bases, and 10 bases separated the two germline ends. This CDR3 region has 9 residues. In DNA, the CDR3 is TGCAGTGCCACTACCGGGGCTTTCTTT. As protein: CSATTGAFF.

This clonotype was observed a handful of times. This sequence joins TRBV6-2 or TRBV6-3 and TRBJ1-2; D is undetermined. The CDR3 has 12 residues. V was clipped by 7 bases and J by 4 bases, with 10 bases between them. Germline loops: CDR1 MNHEY, CDR2 SVGEGT. CDR3 in DNA: TGTGCCAGCACCCCAGGTTCCTATGGCTACACCTTC. Translation gives CASTPGSYGYTF.

This clonotype was seen a few times. The V gene is TRBV4-1, the J gene TRBJ2-2; 9 bases are a match to TRBD1. CDR1 is MGHRA, CDR2 YSYEKL, per germline. This CDR3 is built from 15 residues. V dropped 5 bases and J dropped 4; count of bases not matched to a gene: 5. The CDR3 DNA reads TGCGCCAGCAGCTTGACAGGGGGAGGCACCGGGGAGCTGTTTTTT. It specifies CASSLTGGGTGELFF.

DNA for the CDR3: TGTGCCAGCAGCACCCACCCAAGACTGCAAAGCTCCTACGAGCAGTACGTC. Translation: CASSTHPRLQSSYEQYV. The V and J genes are TRBV7-6 and TRBJ2-7; D not resolved. The CDR3 runs to 17 residues. Germline CDR1 SGHVS, CDR2 FNYEAQ. Trimming stripped 5 bases from V and 0 bases from J, with 20 bases between.

The chain employs TRBV24-1 and TRBJ2-1; D unclear. This CDR3 has 13 residues. Trimming removed 9 bases at V and 7 bases at J, with 15 bases between. Germline assignment: CDR1 KGHDR and CDR2 SFDVKD. CDR3 coding DNA: TGTGCCACCTCAAGTCCCGACCAGAATGAGCAGTTCTTC. Its protein is CATSSPDQNEQFF.

This clonotype occurred many times. The V gene is TRBV6-5, the J gene TRBJ2-3; D is uncertain. The V end was cut by 6 bases, the J end by 0 bases, with 16 bases between. The V gene's germline CDR1 is MNHEY and CDR2 SVGAGI. The CDR3 has 16 amino acids. CDR3 residues: CASSPMTLISTDTQYF. DNA of the CDR3: TGTGCCAGCAGCCCTATGACTTTAATTAGCACAGATACGCAGTATTTT.